This TCR beta chain was sequenced during a study of PD-L1 blockade in urothelial cancer. The CDR3 covers 15 residues. From germline, CDR1 is SGHVS and CDR2 FNYEAQ. Trimming took 5 bases from V and 4 from J; bases not matched to a gene: 9. Repertoires were generated with immunoSEQ multiplex PCR, while TCRdb's copy carries only in-frame clones and drops some. Found here are roughly 20,000 clones, just over 85% of them singletons; the top ten hold around 3.4%. The receptor was isolated from a man aged 50 or older with urothelial cancer. This sequence joins TRBV7-6 and TRBJ2-5; TRBD1 matches 8 bases. The sequenced sample was PBMCs, obtained around atezolizumab (anti-PD-L1) treatment. CDR3 residues: CASSANRGERETQYF. CDR3 coding DNA: TGTGCCAGCAGCGCGAACAGGGGGGAACGAGAGACCCAGTACTTC. Combining the CDR3 with reference TRBV7-6 and TRBJ2-5 gives the whole variable domain GAGVSQSPRYKVTKRGQDVALRCDPISGHVSLYWYRQALGQGPEFLTYFNYEAQQDKSGLPNDRFSAERPEGSISTLTIQRTEQRDSAMYRCASSANRGERETQYFGPGTRLLVL.